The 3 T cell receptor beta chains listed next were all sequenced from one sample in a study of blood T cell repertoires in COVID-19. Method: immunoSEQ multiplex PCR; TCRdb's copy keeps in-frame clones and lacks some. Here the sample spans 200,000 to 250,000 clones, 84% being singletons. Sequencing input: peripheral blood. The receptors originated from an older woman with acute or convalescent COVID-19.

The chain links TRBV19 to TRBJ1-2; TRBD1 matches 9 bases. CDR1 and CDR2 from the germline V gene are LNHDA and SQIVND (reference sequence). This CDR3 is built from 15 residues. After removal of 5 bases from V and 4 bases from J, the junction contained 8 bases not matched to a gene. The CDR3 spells CASSAAGTGLYGYTF. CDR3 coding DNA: TGTGCCAGTAGTGCAGCCGGGACAGGGCTCTATGGCTACACCTTC.

The CDR3 DNA reads as TGTGCCAGTAGTACCCAGCTCTGGGGGGGCTATGGCTACACCTTC. Amino acids: CASSTQLWGGYGYTF. This chain uses TRBV19 with TRBJ1-2; D possibly corresponds to TRBD1 (5 bases). In germline, CDR1 is LNHDA, CDR2 SQIVND (reference sequence). The CDR3 runs to 15 residues. Trimming removed 4 bases at V and 4 bases at J, with 16 bases between.

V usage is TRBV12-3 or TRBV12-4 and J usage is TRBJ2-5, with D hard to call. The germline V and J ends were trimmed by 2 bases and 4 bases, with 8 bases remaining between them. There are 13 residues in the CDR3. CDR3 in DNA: TGTGCCAGCAGTTTAATGTCGGGAGAGACCCAGTACTTC. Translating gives CASSLMSGETQYF.